This TCR beta chain comes out of a study of monozygotic twins with inflammatory bowel disease. Nested PCRs of approximately 16 and 10 cycles, two in total, were run on TCRalpha and TCRbeta cDNA. TCRdb re-called the 5' RACE reads and catalogs CDR3 proteins one per entry, DNA excluded. This repertoire comprises about 160,000 distinct CDR3 sequences; its ten largest clones make up around 2.8%. The CDR3 sequence is 12 residues long. Looked up from germline, CDR1 is SQVTM and CDR2 is ANQGSEA. The sequenced material came from blood. The origin of this receptor is a human donor with ulcerative colitis or Crohn's disease, or a healthy co-twin of an affected twin (not recorded which). The V gene is TRBV29-1, the J gene TRBJ2-7; TCRdb proposes TRBD2, but this gene call is untestable without DNA. The CDR3 sequence: CSVGAGRYEQYF.